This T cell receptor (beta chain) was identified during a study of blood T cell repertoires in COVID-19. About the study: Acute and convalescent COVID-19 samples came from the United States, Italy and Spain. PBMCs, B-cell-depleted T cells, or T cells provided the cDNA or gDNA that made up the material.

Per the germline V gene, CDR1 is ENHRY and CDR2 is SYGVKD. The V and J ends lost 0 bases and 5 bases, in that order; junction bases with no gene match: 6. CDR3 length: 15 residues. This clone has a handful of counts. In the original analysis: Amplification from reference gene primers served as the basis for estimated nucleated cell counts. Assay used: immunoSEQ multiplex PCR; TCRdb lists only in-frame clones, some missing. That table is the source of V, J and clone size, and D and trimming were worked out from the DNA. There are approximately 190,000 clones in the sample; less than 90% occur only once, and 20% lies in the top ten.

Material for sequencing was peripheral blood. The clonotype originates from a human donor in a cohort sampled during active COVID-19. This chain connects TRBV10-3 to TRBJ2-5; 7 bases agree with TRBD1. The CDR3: CAISESSRGSETQYF. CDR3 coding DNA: TGTGCCATCAGTGAGTCCTCCAGGGGGTCGGAGACCCAGTACTTC.